The TCR beta chain under discussion was sequenced for a study of somatic mutations in cytotoxic T cells in rheumatoid arthritis. Notes on the study in general: Relative to age-matched healthy controls, rheumatoid arthritis patients did not differ significantly in CD8+ T-cell clonality. Unlike healthy controls, rheumatoid arthritis patients had CD8+ clonality that increased with age.

TCRdb keeps only in-frame clones here, not all; method: immunoSEQ multiplex PCR. Among about 10,000 clones listed, around 77% were seen once. V lost 4 bases and J 3 bases, leaving 12 bases between the germline ends. The CDR3 sequence is 14 residues long. CDR1 is MGHRA, CDR2 YSYEKL, per germline. Separation of CD4+ and CD8+ cells was performed by positive magnetic bead selection, and purity was verified by flow cytometry. Of note for this clone: The antigen remains unidentified.

This TCR was recovered from a man aged 50-60 years in good health. This rearrangement joins TRBV4-1 to TRBJ1-1, with TRBD1 as a possible D gene (5 bases). Sequences were obtained from CD8+ T cells sorted from blood. The CDR3, as DNA: TGCGCCAGCAGCCGAGGGTGGGGGGACACTGAAGCTTTCTTT. As protein: CASSRGWGDTEAFF.